The 25 T cell receptor beta chains given below trace back to one sample, sequenced in a study of blood T cell repertoires in COVID-19. TCRdb keeps only in-frame clones here, not all; method: immunoSEQ multiplex PCR. The data show approximately 100,000 clones, under 85% seen once. The material sequenced was peripheral blood. Receptor source: a man aged 70 or older with acute or convalescent COVID-19.

The V gene is TRBV5-4, the J gene TRBJ2-5; 10 bases agree with TRBD2. In germline, CDR1 is SGHNT, CDR2 YYREEE (reference sequence). The V and J ends lost 4 bases and 3 bases, in that order; junction bases with no gene match: 3. CDR3 length: 14 amino acids. DNA for the CDR3: TGTGCCAGCAGCCCCGGGACTAGCGAAGAGACCCAGTACTTC. This translates into CASSPGTSEETQYF. The full variable domain, in which reference TRBV5-4 and TRBJ2-5 provide the parts outside the CDR3, is ETGVTQSPTHLIKTRGQQVTLRCSSQSGHNTVSWYQQALGQGPQFIFQYYREEENGRGNFPPRFSGLQFPNYSSELNVNALELDDSALYLCASSPGTSEETQYFGPGTRLLVL.

In its sample, this clone was seen a few times. The rearrangement joins TRBV19 to TRBJ2-3; D may be TRBD1 (5 bases). CDR3 size: 14 residues. Germline assignment: CDR1 LNHDA and CDR2 SQIVND (reference sequence). Trimming stripped 7 bases from V and 1 base from J, with 12 bases between. CDR3: CASTTGEGTDTQYF. CDR3 nucleotides: TGTGCCAGTACAACAGGAGAGGGCACAGATACGCAGTATTTT.

This clone was observed a single time. The genes are TRBV6-5 and TRBJ1-5; D unresolved. The CDR3 length is 15 residues. The germline V gene has CDR1 MNHEY and CDR2 SVGAGI. The V end lost 0 bases, the J end lost 0 bases, and 6 bases lay between the germline ends. The CDR3 region has the DNA TGTGCCAGCAGTTACTCGCGGAATAGCAATCAGCCCCAGCATTTT. Protein: CASSYSRNSNQPQHF.

V is TRBV6-2 or TRBV6-3 and J is TRBJ2-1; 7 positions match TRBD1. The CDR3 runs 16 residues. J lost 6 bases, V lost 2 bases, and 10 bases had no gene match. Looked up from germline, CDR1 is MNHEY and CDR2 is SVGEGT. DNA for the CDR3: TGTGCCAGCAGTTACCGACCGACAGGGTCCGTCAATGAGCAGTTCTTC. As protein: CASSYRPTGSVNEQFF.

The V call is TRBV18, the J call TRBJ1-2; 10 nucleotides agree with TRBD1. The germline gives CDR1 KGHSH, CDR2 LQKENI. This CDR3 contains 18 residues. Trimming at V came to 3 bases and at J to 8 bases, leaving 18 bases not matched to a gene. The DNA of the CDR3 is TGTGCCAGCTCACCGACCCATCACCTCGACAGGGGGCTGTGGGGCTACACCTTC. Translation: CASSPTHHLDRGLWGYTF. Using reference TRBV18 and TRBJ1-2 for the parts outside the CDR3, the full variable domain is NAGVMQNPRHLVRRRGQEARLRCSPMKGHSHVYWYRQLPEEGLKFMVYLQKENIIDESGMPKERFSAEFPKEGPSILRIQQVVRGDSAAYFCASSPTHHLDRGLWGYTFGSGTRLTVV.

This clone was recorded a few times. The chain links TRBV9 to TRBJ2-5; 7 bases are a match to TRBD2. The germline V gene has CDR1 SGDLS and CDR2 YYNGEE. V lost 4 bases, J lost 1 base, and 19 bases stayed unmatched. CDR3 length: 19 amino acids. The CDR3 loop is CASSTSLKGSSGLQETQYF. CDR3 nucleotides: TGTGCCAGCAGCACCTCCCTCAAGGGGTCTAGCGGACTCCAAGAGACCCAGTACTTC.

This sequence joins TRBV5-4 and TRBJ1-5; the match to TRBD1 covers 9 bases. Trimming cost V 0 bases and J 3 bases; bases outside gene matches: 4. The CDR3 loop spans 16 amino acids. Germline V gene lookup returns CDR1 SGHNT and CDR2 YYREEE (reference sequence). The DNA for the CDR3 is TGTGCCAGCAGCTTGGGGGGGACAGGGTTCAATCAGCCCCAGCATTTT. It translates to CASSLGGTGFNQPQHF. The entire variable domain, with the rest obtained from reference TRBV5-4 and TRBJ1-5, is as follows: ETGVTQSPTHLIKTRGQQVTLRCSSQSGHNTVSWYQQALGQGPQFIFQYYREEENGRGNFPPRFSGLQFPNYSSELNVNALELDDSALYLCASSLGGTGFNQPQHFGDGTRLSIL.

About this clone itself: A junction boundary mismatches the germline segment, possibly from a read error. V is TRBV7-7 and J is TRBJ2-5; 9 bases are a match to TRBD1. Germline CDR1 is SSHAT and CDR2 is FNYEAQ (reference sequence). This CDR3 is 15 amino acids long. The CDR3 region is CASSPTQTGGETQYF. The CDR3, as DNA: TGTGCTAGCAGCCCTACCCAGACAGGGGGAGAGACCCAGTACTTC.

CDR3 residues: CASSSGSNQPQHF. The CDR3 DNA reads TGTGCCAGCAGCTCGGGGTCCAATCAGCCCCAGCATTTT. The rearrangement links TRBV5-6 to TRBJ1-5; D gene uncertain. CDR1 is SGHDT and CDR2 is YYEEEE in the germline V gene. This CDR3 has 13 residues. With 3 bases removed from V and 3 bases from J, the gap between germline ends came to 7 bases.

This clone was counted only a few times. The rearrangement joins TRBV10-2 to TRBJ1-1, with D perhaps matching TRBD1 (6 bases). V shed 2 bases and J shed 4 bases, with 20 bases lying between them. CDR3 length: 17 residues. CDR1 is WSHSY and CDR2 is SAAADI in the germline V gene. The CDR3, as DNA: TGCGCCAGCAGTGAGCCCCGTTCCTGGGGGCAGGGCACTGAAGCTTTCTTT. Amino acids: CASSEPRSWGQGTEAFF.

This clone has just a few counts. The chain links TRBV5-1 to TRBJ2-3; possible D gene TRBD2, 5 bases. The length of the CDR3 is 14 residues. V was cut by 2 bases and J by 5 bases, with 12 bases left in between. The germline V gene has CDR1 SGHRS and CDR2 YFSETQ. The CDR3 loop is CASSFIPGGDTQYF. DNA of the CDR3: TGCGCCAGCAGCTTTATTCCCGGAGGAGATACGCAGTATTTT. The full variable domain, completed using reference TRBV5-1 and TRBJ2-3, is KAGVTQTPRYLIKTRGQQVTLSCSPISGHRSVSWYQQTPGQGLQFLFEYFSETQRNKGNFPGRFSGRQFSNSRSEMNVSTLELGDSALYLCASSFIPGGDTQYFGPGTRLTVL.

V usage is TRBV30 and J usage is TRBJ1-4; 8 nucleotides agree with TRBD1. The V and J ends lost 4 bases and 6 bases, in that order; junction bases with no gene match: 4. This CDR3 is built from 13 residues. CDR1 and CDR2 (germline): GTSNPN, SVGIG (reference sequence). Here the CDR3 reads CAWNRGVYEKLFF. DNA of the CDR3: TGTGCCTGGAACAGGGGGGTTTATGAAAAACTGTTTTTT.

This chain links TRBV6-6 with TRBJ1-4, with a weak D call TRBD1 (5 bases). The CDR3 extends over 11 amino acids. V was cut by 7 bases and J by 15 bases, with 15 bases left in between. Germline V gives CDR1 MNHNY, CDR2 SVGAGI (reference sequence). CDR3 bases: TGTGCCAGCACACCCGGGGGAGTGATGTTTTTT. As protein: CASTPGGVMFF.

The V call is TRBV3-1 (or the pseudogene TRBV3-2), the J call TRBJ2-1, with TRBD2 identical over 16 bases. The CDR3 loop spans 18 amino acids. V lost 0 bases, J lost 8 bases, and 7 bases stayed unmatched. Germline V gene data show CDR1 as LGHDT and CDR2 as YNNKEL (reference sequence). The CDR3 DNA sequence: TGTGCCAGCAGCCAAGATAGGGGGACTAGCGGGAGGGTCCATGAGCAGTTCTTC. This encodes CASSQDRGTSGRVHEQFF.

This clone was counted only a few times. The chain has TRBV28 and TRBJ2-1, with TRBD2 as a possible D gene (5 bases). Trimming took 5 bases from V and 8 from J, leaving 19 bases between them. There are 15 residues in the CDR3. Germline-derived CDR1 and CDR2 are MDHEN and SYDVKM. This CDR3 is CASSPPPYSGYEQFF. The DNA for the CDR3 is TGTGCCAGCAGTCCTCCACCTTACAGCGGCTATGAGCAGTTCTTC.

The rearrangement joins TRBV28 to TRBJ2-1; 8 bases match TRBD2. CDR3 length: 17 residues. Germline CDR1 and CDR2: MDHEN and SYDVKM. V lost 6 bases and J lost 3; bases outside the gene matches: 13. CDR3 coding DNA: TGTGCCAGCAGGCCCAACCTCGGGGGGGGGTTCTACAATGAGCAGTTCTTC. As protein: CASRPNLGGGFYNEQFF.

This clone was seen only once. The chain carries TRBV9 and TRBJ1-3, with TRBD1 matching 7 bases. Germline assignment: CDR1 SGDLS and CDR2 YYNGEE. This CDR3 has 15 residues. V lost 0 bases to trimming and J lost 4 bases; unmatched junction nucleotides: 4. As DNA, the CDR3 is TGTGCCAGCAGCGTAGACAGGGGCGTCGGAAACACCATATATTTT. It encodes CASSVDRGVGNTIYF.

This chain joins TRBV7-6 and TRBJ2-3; the D gene is possibly TRBD2 (6 bases). The CDR3 spans 13 residues. The germline V gene encodes CDR1 SGHVS and CDR2 FNYEAQ. Trimming stripped 8 bases from V and 6 bases from J, with 15 bases between. This chain's CDR3 is CASRGGLKDTQYF. The DNA of the CDR3 is TGTGCCAGCCGCGGAGGGTTGAAGGATACGCAGTATTTT. The variable domain in full, completed from reference TRBV7-6 and TRBJ2-3, reads GAGVSQSPRYKVTKRGQDVALRCDPISGHVSLYWYRQALGQGPEFLTYFNYEAQQDKSGLPNDRFSAERPEGSISTLTIQRTEQRDSAMYRCASRGGLKDTQYFGPGTRLTVL.

V usage is TRBV11-2 and J usage is TRBJ2-7; 7 bases agree with TRBD2. CDR3 length equals 16 residues. V lost 0 bases to trimming and J lost 0 bases; unmatched junction nucleotides: 5. Germline lookup yields CDR1 SGHAT and CDR2 FQNNGV. The CDR3: CASSLDISGVSYEQYF. DNA for the CDR3: TGTGCCAGCAGCTTAGACATAAGCGGGGTCTCCTACGAGCAGTACTTC.

This chain joins TRBV11-2 and TRBJ2-2, with 12 bases aligning to TRBD1. This CDR3 comprises 15 residues. The V gene's germline CDR1 is SGHAT and CDR2 FQNNGV. The V and J ends lost 5 bases and 6 bases, in that order; junction bases with no gene match: 4. The CDR3 DNA follows: TGTGCCAGCAGCCCGGGACAGGGGGCCGCCGGGGAGCTGTTTTTT. It encodes CASSPGQGAAGELFF.

This chain connects TRBV27 to TRBJ1-5; no clear D gene. Germline assignment: CDR1 MNHEY and CDR2 SMNVEV (reference sequence). V lost 6 bases to trimming and J lost 5 bases, with 14 bases between them. This CDR3 region has 14 residues. CDR3 nucleotide sequence: TGTGCCAGCAGCCCTACCGGGTTGGATCAGCCCCAGCATTTT. Translation: CASSPTGLDQPQHF.

J is TRBJ1-1 and V is TRBV7-6; D is undetermined. The germline V and J ends were trimmed by 0 bases and 0 bases, with 8 bases remaining between them. The CDR3 totals 15 residues. Germline CDR1 is SGHVS and CDR2 is FNYEAQ. The chain's CDR3 is CASSLAPGVNTEAFF. CDR3 DNA sequence: TGTGCCAGCAGCTTAGCGCCAGGCGTGAACACTGAAGCTTTCTTT.

This chain joins TRBV7-3 and TRBJ1-2; TRBD1 is a possible D gene (6 bases). Germline CDR1 and CDR2: SGHTA and FQGTGA. The V gene lost 4 bases and the J gene lost 6 bases, with 21 bases spanning the gap. The length of the CDR3 is 16 residues. The CDR3 coding sequence is TGTGCCAGCAGCTCTGGACCCTCGGGGGGCGCGGATGGCTACACCTTC. This translates into CASSSGPSGGADGYTF.

The gene calls are TRBV24-1 and TRBJ2-7; D gene unclear. Germline V lookup: CDR1 KGHDR, CDR2 SFDVKD. The V gene lost 7 bases and the J gene lost 0 bases, with 9 bases spanning the gap. The length of the CDR3 is 13 residues. CDR3 region: CATRETVSYEQYF. The CDR3 nucleotides are TGTGCCACCAGGGAGACGGTCTCCTACGAGCAGTACTTC.

This clone came up a few times. This chain links TRBV15 with TRBJ1-4; D not certain. V lost 4 bases and J 7 bases, leaving 16 bases between the germline ends. Per the germline V gene, CDR1 is LNHNV and CDR2 is YYDKDF (reference sequence). This CDR3 contains 15 residues. CDR3 amino acids: CATSIGSTVSEKLFF. CDR3 nucleotides: TGTGCCACCAGCATCGGATCTACAGTTTCTGAAAAACTGTTTTTT.